This is a list of T cell receptor beta chains from one sample in a study of T cells in narcolepsy. Here immunoSEQ multiplex PCR was the method, and the copy in TCRdb shows in-frame clones only, minus some. The sample comprises 25,000 or so clones, roughly 85% of which are singletons, and roughly 10% rests with the top ten. The sample was memory (CD45RA-) CD4+ T cells from blood. These receptors came from a human donor in good health. Each CDR3 is given with its conserved first and last residue. A D gene is named only where the DNA matches it firmly. Not every row has a clone size; where given, it reads once, few, many or a size class.

V	D	J	size	CDR3	DNA
TRBV5-1	TRBD2	TRBJ2-6	.	CASSPTSGRGGANVLTF	TGCGCCAGCAGCCCGACTAGCGGGAGAGGTGGGGCCAACGTCCTGACTTTC
TRBV7-2	.	TRBJ1-6	.	CASPERPGSPLHF	TGTGCCAGCCCTGAAAGGCCCGGTTCACCCCTCCACTTT
TRBV5-5	.	TRBJ2-7	few	CASSSLLGGYEQYF	TGTGCCAGCAGTTCTCTCTTGGGGGGCTACGAGCAGTACTTC
TRBV7-9	.	TRBJ2-5	.	CASSQRSQSGKETQYF	TGTGCCAGCAGCCAGAGGTCTCAAAGTGGGAAAGAGACCCAGTACTTC
TRBV4-3	.	TRBJ1-2	.	CASSQDGYGYTF	TGCGCCAGCAGCCAAGATGGCTATGGCTACACCTTC
TRBV7-9	.	TRBJ1-1	.	CASSAEVNTEAFF	TGTGCCAGCAGCGCGGAAGTGAACACTGAAGCTTTCTTT
TRBV6-4	.	TRBJ1-6	.	CASSDLQGYSPLHF	TGTGCCAGCAGTGACCTACAGGGTTATTCACCCCTCCACTTT
TRBV7-2	TRBD1	TRBJ1-5	.	CASSPQQGQPQHF	TGTGCCAGCAGCCCGCAACAGGGGCAGCCCCAGCATTTT
TRBV28	TRBD1	TRBJ1-5	.	CASSVVPGQGAGNQPQHF	TGTGCCAGCAGTGTTGTCCCGGGACAGGGTGCGGGCAATCAGCCCCAGCATTTT
TRBV27	TRBD2	TRBJ2-7	.	CASSSPSGRAHEQYF	TGTGCCAGCAGTTCGCCTAGCGGGAGGGCCCACGAGCAGTACTTC
TRBV19	.	TRBJ1-2	.	CASSISGTRARRYTF	TGTGCCAGTAGTATCTCCGGGACAAGGGCTCGGCGCTACACCTTC
TRBV7-2	.	TRBJ2-2	.	CASSLAPGGELFF	TGTGCCAGCAGCTTAGCGCCCGGAGGGGAGCTGTTTTTT
TRBV5-1	.	TRBJ2-2	.	CASALRGGGVDGELFF	TGCGCCAGCGCCCTTAGGGGGGGCGGAGTAGACGGGGAGCTGTTTTTT
TRBV2	.	TRBJ2-5	.	CASTPGTYQGETQYF	TGTGCCAGCACCCCCGGGACCTACCAAGGAGAGACCCAGTACTTC
TRBV9	.	TRBJ1-2	.	CASSVETALNYGYTF	TGTGCCAGCAGCGTAGAGACAGCCCTTAACTATGGCTACACCTTC
TRBV7-2	.	TRBJ2-7	.	CASSLVYEQYF	TGTGCCAGCAGCTTAGTGTACGAGCAGTACTTC
TRBV27	TRBD2	TRBJ2-1	once	CASSFSGRGGNEQFF	TGTGCCAGCAGTTTTAGCGGGAGGGGGGGCAATGAGCAGTTCTTC
TRBV6-1	.	TRBJ1-5	.	CALGGNQPQHF	TGTGCCCTGGGGGGCAATCAGCCCCAGCATTTT